These T cell receptor beta chains were read from a single sample in a study of blood T cells in healthy people across ages. TCRdb re-called the 5' RACE reads with MiXCR, one entry per CDR3 protein. Found here are some 780,000 distinct CDR3 sequences, about 61% of them singletons; the top ten hold roughly 24%. Sequencing was carried out using blood. All receptors derive from a man aged 35-49 years in good health. Both conserved end residues are part of each CDR3. A D gene is named only where the DNA matches it firmly. Some rows mark clone size as missing; the rest say once, few, many or name a class of expanded clone.

TRBD1 | TRBJ2-7 | . | 16 | TRBV4-1 | CASSPSTGTGVYEQYF | TGCGCCAGCAGCCCATCGACCGGGACAGGGGTCTACGAGCAGTACTTC
. | TRBJ2-7 | . | 13 | TRBV25-1 | CASSEWGSGRMYF | TGTGCCAGCAGTGAATGGGGATCCGGGCGAATGTACTTC
. | TRBJ2-3 | . | 16 | TRBV7-2 | CASSLQGRRGTDTQYF | TGTGCCAGCAGCTTGCAGGGTCGGAGGGGCACAGATACGCAGTATTTT
TRBD1 | TRBJ1-2 | once | 14 | TRBV29-1 | CSAGQGALNYGYTF | TGCAGCGCGGGACAGGGGGCACTAAACTATGGCTACACCTTC
. | TRBJ1-6 | once | 14 | TRBV9 | CASSGPSYNSPLHF | TGTGCCAGCAGCGGGCCCTCCTATAATTCACCCCTCCACTTT
. | TRBJ2-5 | . | 16 | TRBV5-1 | CASRTIEQGLQETQYF | TGCGCCAGCAGAACGATCGAACAGGGACTCCAAGAGACCCAGTACTTC
TRBD2 | TRBJ2-1 | . | 17 | TRBV7-7 | CASSLYPLAGEGDEQFF | TGTGCCAGCAGCTTATATCCGCTAGCGGGAGAGGGGGATGAGCAGTTCTTC
TRBD1 | TRBJ2-4 | . | 18 | TRBV7-6 | CASSSGQGLMVAKNIQYF | TGTGCCAGCAGCTCGGGACAGGGATTAATGGTAGCCAAAAACATTCAGTACTTC
TRBD1 | TRBJ2-1 | . | 17 | TRBV15 | CATSTTGGPPYYNEQFF | TGTGCCACCAGCACAACAGGGGGCCCTCCGTACTACAATGAGCAGTTCTTC
TRBD1 | TRBJ1-4 | . | 14 | TRBV20-1 | CSPSRDRENEKLFF | TGCAGCCCATCCAGGGACAGGGAAAATGAAAAACTGTTTTTT
TRBD1 | TRBJ2-7 | . | 15 | TRBV7-2 | CASSLVWTGNYEQYF | TGTGCCAGCAGCTTAGTATGGACAGGGAACTACGAGCAGTACTTC
TRBD1 | TRBJ1-2 | . | 17 | TRBV28 | CASSLGTGGTIDYGYTF | TGTGCCAGCAGTTTAGGGACAGGGGGAACGATAGACTATGGCTACACCTTC
. | TRBJ2-7 | many | 12 | TRBV10-3 | CAISTSNYEQYF | TGTGCCATCTCCACCTCGAACTACGAGCAGTACTTC
TRBD1 | TRBJ2-7 | . | 14 | TRBV20-1 | CSARGGQGANEQYF | TGCAGTGCCAGAGGAGGGCAGGGGGCTAACGAGCAGTACTTC
. | TRBJ2-5 | . | 14 | TRBV7-3 | CASSLGVYQETQYF | TGTGCCAGCAGCTTAGGCGTATACCAAGAGACCCAGTACTTC
TRBD2 | TRBJ2-1 | once | 19 | TRBV7-4 | CASSKSTGLAGRSQETQFF | TGTGCCAGCAGCAAAAGCACGGGACTAGCGGGGAGGTCCCAAGAGACCCAGTTCTTC
TRBD1 | TRBJ1-5 | . | 15 | TRBV15 | CATSRRQGSNQPQHF | TGTGCCACCAGCAGACGACAGGGGTCCAATCAGCCCCAGCATTTT
. | TRBJ2-7 | few | 13 | TRBV4-3 | CASSQETEYEQYF | TGCGCCAGCAGCCAAGAGACCGAATACGAGCAGTACTTC
. | TRBJ2-4 | . | 17 | TRBV11-2 | CASRGMVEGAAKNIQYF | TGTGCCAGCAGGGGGATGGTTGAAGGGGCAGCCAAAAACATTCAGTACTTC
TRBD2 | TRBJ2-3 | . | 16 | TRBV27 | CASSLLAGDRVDTQYF | TGTGCCAGCAGTTTACTAGCGGGAGATCGTGTAGATACGCAGTATTTT
TRBD1 | TRBJ2-5 | few | 17 | TRBV24-1 | CATSDTGTGLLQETQYF | TGTGCCACCAGTGACACCGGGACAGGGTTACTCCAAGAGACCCAGTACTTC
. | TRBJ2-7 | . | 17 | TRBV24-1 | CATRVHRTDYNHYEQYF | TGTGCCACCAGGGTTCATCGGACAGATTACAACCACTACGAGCAGTACTTC
. | TRBJ2-1 | . | 14 | TRBV6-1 | CASNVEGSINEQFF | TGTGCCAGCAATGTGGAAGGATCAATTAATGAGCAGTTCTTC
TRBD1 | TRBJ2-5 | . | 12 | TRBV29-1 | CSAWTGQETQYF | TGCAGCGCCTGGACAGGCCAAGAGACCCAGTACTTC
. | TRBJ1-1 | few | 14 | TRBV29-1 | CSVDLGGPNTEAFF | TGCAGCGTTGATCTTGGGGGTCCGAACACTGAAGCTTTCTTT
. | TRBJ2-1 | . | 15 | TRBV3-1 | CASSQVLEYGNEQFF | TGTGCCAGCAGCCAAGTACTGGAGTACGGCAATGAGCAGTTCTTC
. | TRBJ2-7 | few | 17 | TRBV12-3/TRBV12-4 | CASSLALGGLTPYEQYF | TGTGCCAGCAGTTTAGCGCTAGGGGGACTTACACCCTACGAGCAGTACTTC
. | TRBJ2-5 | . | 17 | TRBV5-1 | CASSLAGTGLISETQYF | TGCGCCAGCAGCTTGGCCGGTACGGGCCTGATATCAGAGACCCAGTACTTC
TRBD2 | TRBJ2-5 | once | 14 | TRBV6-1 | CASTGLAGGETQYF | TGTGCCAGCACCGGACTAGCGGGAGGAGAGACCCAGTACTTC
TRBD1 | TRBJ1-4 | . | 15 | TRBV15 | CATSSRDSSNEKLFF | TGTGCCACCAGCAGTCGGGACAGCAGTAATGAAAAACTGTTTTTT
TRBD2 | TRBJ2-1 | few | 16 | TRBV7-3 | CASSFRTSGGSNEQFF | TGTGCCAGCAGCTTCCGGACTAGCGGGGGCTCAAATGAGCAGTTCTTC
. | TRBJ2-1 | . | 12 | TRBV7-3 | CASSVRGNGQFF | TGTGCCAGCAGCGTCAGGGGAAATGGGCAGTTCTTC
. | TRBJ2-2 | . | 14 | TRBV20-1 | CSAREIQGTGELFF | TGCAGTGCTAGAGAAATTCAGGGGACCGGGGAGCTGTTTTTT
. | TRBJ1-1 | few | 13 | TRBV20-1 | CSARTPGGTEAFF | TGCAGTGCTAGAACTCCCGGGGGGACTGAAGCTTTCTTT
TRBD2 | TRBJ2-1 | . | 14 | TRBV20-1 | CSARSGGRGNEQFF | TGCAGTGCTAGAAGTGGCGGGAGAGGGAATGAGCAGTTCTTC
. | TRBJ1-2 | . | 13 | TRBV7-2 | CASSPQSNYGYTF | TGTGCCAGCAGCCCCCAATCTAACTATGGCTACACCTTC
. | TRBJ2-7 | . | 13 | TRBV15 | CATSRVGWNEQYF | TGTGCCACCAGCAGAGTCGGATGGAATGAGCAGTACTTC
TRBD1 | TRBJ2-4 | . | 16 | TRBV12-3/TRBV12-4 | CASSLLQGMSGDIRYF | TGTGCCAGCAGTTTGTTACAGGGGATGAGTGGGGACATTCGGTACTTC
TRBD1 | TRBJ2-7 | . | 16 | TRBV12-3/TRBV12-4 | CASSTTWTGVPYEQYF | TGTGCCAGCAGTACCACTTGGACAGGGGTTCCCTACGAGCAGTACTTC
. | TRBJ1-2 | once | 12 | TRBV21-1 | CASSKVVCGYTF | TGTGCCAGCAGCAAGGTGGTATGTGGCTACACCTTC
TRBD1 | TRBJ1-2 | . | 14 | TRBV20-1 | CSAREQTGLGGYTF | TGCAGTGCTAGAGAGCAGACAGGGTTAGGCGGCTACACCTTC
TRBD2 | TRBJ2-2 | few | 13 | TRBV25-1 | CASGGLAAGELFF | TGTGCCAGCGGGGGACTAGCGGCCGGGGAGCTGTTTTTT
. | TRBJ2-1 | . | 15 | TRBV27 | CASSPPGPLGNEQFF | TGTGCCAGCAGTCCCCCGGGACCCCTAGGCAATGAGCAGTTCTTC
. | TRBJ2-7 | . | 14 | TRBV28 | CASRTHGTSYEQYF | TGTGCCAGCAGAACCCACGGGACCTCCTACGAGCAGTACTTC
. | TRBJ2-7 | . | 16 | TRBV18 | CASSPPELRGSYEQYF | TGTGCCAGCTCACCACCTGAGCTCCGGGGGTCCTACGAGCAGTACTTC
. | TRBJ2-1 | few | 9 | TRBV29-1 | CSVEYEQFF | TGCAGCGTTGAGTATGAGCAGTTCTTC
. | TRBJ1-2 | few | 14 | TRBV9 | CASSVEGPPSGYTF | TGTGCCAGCAGCGTAGAGGGACCTCCGAGTGGCTACACCTTC
. | TRBJ2-3 | . | 14 | TRBV4-1 | CASSQALLVSTQYF | TGCGCCAGCAGCCAAGCCCTCTTAGTCAGCACGCAGTATTTT
TRBD1 | TRBJ2-3 | few | 17 | TRBV24-1 | CATSDPGTGGLGDTQYF | TGTGCCACCAGTGACCCAGGGACAGGCGGGCTAGGAGATACGCAGTATTTT
. | TRBJ1-2 | few | 15 | TRBV7-2 | CASSSKGPQGSGYTF | TGTGCCAGCAGCTCGAAAGGACCACAGGGTAGTGGCTACACCTTC
. | TRBJ2-5 | . | 16 | TRBV20-1 | CSARDLDLLNKETQYF | TGCAGTGCTAGAGATTTGGACTTATTGAACAAAGAGACCCAGTACTTC
. | TRBJ1-1 | few | 16 | TRBV6-6 | CASSYSGGQWNTEAFF | TGTGCCAGCAGTTACTCGGGTGGGCAGTGGAACACTGAAGCTTTCTTT
TRBD1 | TRBJ2-3 | . | 16 | TRBV9 | CASSGFGQGASDTQYF | TGTGCCAGCAGCGGTTTTGGACAGGGAGCATCAGATACGCAGTATTTT